This T cell receptor beta chain was recovered during a study of T cell responses to AZD1222 COVID-19 vaccine. This CDR3 is built from 16 residues. Germline assignment: CDR1 LNHNV and CDR2 YYDKDF (reference sequence). V dropped 0 bases and J dropped 1 base, with 9 bases sitting between them. Sequencing was performed with immunoSEQ multiplex PCR; in TCRdb, only in-frame clones are kept and a portion is missing. This table holds roughly 80,000 clones, approximately 85% found once. This specimen consisted of peripheral blood, obtained on day 0 of MenACWY control vaccination. This TCR was recovered from an adult in good health. This sequence joins TRBV15 and TRBJ1-4, with no clear D. CDR3: CATSRDLKGTNEKLFF. Here the CDR3 DNA reads TGTGCCACCAGCAGAGATCTAAAGGGAACTAATGAAAAACTGTTTTTT.